These 27 T cell receptor beta chains share one sample of origin, sequenced in a study of shared clonotypes between healthy human individuals. Generated by immunoSEQ multiplex PCR, the TCRdb table keeps only in-frame clones and is missing some. The sample gives 1.4 million to 1.5 million clones, over 95% of which show up once; approximately 1.2% is in the top ten. The sequencing input was naive CD4+ T cells sorted from blood. Subset given: CD45RA+ positively selected. Receptors were obtained from a man aged 30-40 years in good health.

V gene TRBV29-1 combines with J gene TRBJ1-5, with 7 bases that match TRBD1. The CDR3 is made up of 14 amino acids. J lost 0 bases, V lost 6 bases, and 5 bases had no gene match. Germline V gene data show CDR1 as SQVTM and CDR2 as ANQGSEA. CDR3 amino acids: CSVRQGSSNQPQHF. The CDR3 nucleotides read TGCAGCGTACGACAGGGTTCTAGCAATCAGCCCCAGCATTTT.

This clone was found once. The V and J genes are TRBV2 and TRBJ2-1; D unresolved. V dropped 10 bases and J dropped 6 bases, with 10 bases sitting between them. The CDR3 loop spans 11 amino acids. Germline V gene lookup returns CDR1 SNHLY and CDR2 FYNNEI. The CDR3 here is CATINGNEQFF. In DNA, the CDR3 is TGTGCCACCATCAACGGCAATGAGCAGTTCTTC.

V gene TRBV9 combines with J gene TRBJ2-5; 9 bases agree with TRBD1. The V gene end was trimmed by 0 bases and the J gene end by 1 base; junction bases not matched to a gene: 4. Germline V gene sequence: CDR1 SGDLS, CDR2 YYNGEE. This CDR3 is 16 amino acids long. The CDR3 region is CASSVGGQGFQETQYF. The CDR3 DNA reads TGTGCCAGCAGCGTAGGGGGACAGGGTTTCCAAGAGACCCAGTACTTC.

This rearrangement joins TRBV4-3 to TRBJ1-1, with a weak D call TRBD1 (6 bases). Per the germline V gene, CDR1 is LGHNA and CDR2 is YSLEER. V was shortened by 0 bases and J by 6 bases, with 14 bases between the two germline ends. The CDR3 contains 15 residues. In DNA, the CDR3 is TGCGCCAGCAGCCAAGAGGACAGCCGTCGGGCTGAAGCTTTCTTT. It codes for CASSQEDSRRAEAFF.

This clone has a single count. The CDR3 coding sequence is TGTGCCAGCAGCCATAGGACAGGGGGAGGTCAGCCCCAGCATTTT. It is translated as CASSHRTGGGQPQHF. V and J are TRBV5-8 and TRBJ1-5; TRBD1 matches 10 bases. Trimming removed 4 bases from V and 6 bases from J; junction bases left unmatched: 7. Germline V gene data show CDR1 as SGHTS and CDR2 as YDEGEE. The CDR3 runs 15 residues.

The chain combines TRBV9 with TRBJ1-2, with 8 bases matching TRBD1. The V segment lost 2 bases and the J segment 8 bases; nucleotides outside the gene matches: 8. CDR1 and CDR2 (germline): SGDLS, YYNGEE. The CDR3 extends over 14 amino acids. The CDR3 here is CASSVDQGARGYTF. In nucleotides, the CDR3 is TGTGCCAGCAGCGTGGATCAGGGGGCGCGAGGCTACACCTTC.

The gene calls are TRBV2 and TRBJ2-3; 7 bases are shared with TRBD1. The CDR3 is 14 residues long. Germline trimming cut 8 bases from V and 5 bases from J; bases unmatched to any gene: 10. Germline CDR1 reads SNHLY; CDR2 reads FYNNEI. The CDR3 loop is CASGQVLGGDTQYF. DNA of the CDR3: TGTGCCAGCGGACAGGTCCTAGGGGGAGATACGCAGTATTTT. Drawing the rest from reference TRBV2 and TRBJ2-3, the complete variable domain is EPEVTQTPSHQVTQMGQEVILRCVPISNHLYFYWYRQILGQKVEFLVSFYNNEISEKSEIFDDQFSVERPDGSNFTLKIRSTKLEDSAMYFCASGQVLGGDTQYFGPGTRLTVL.

V is TRBV11-3 and J is TRBJ1-1, with TRBD1 as a possible D gene (5 bases). Trimming removed 5 bases at V and 1 base at J, with 14 bases between. Looked up from germline, CDR1 is SGHNT and CDR2 is YENEEA. The CDR3 is 15 amino acids. CDR3 in amino acids: CASSLTGTGNTEAFF. CDR3 sequence (DNA): TGTGCCAGCAGCCTAACCGGGACCGGGAACACTGAAGCTTTCTTT.

The chain couples TRBV4-1 to TRBJ2-5; D gene unclear. Germline assignment: CDR1 MGHRA and CDR2 YSYEKL. The CDR3 covers 14 residues. Trimming removed 1 base at V and 5 bases at J, with 11 bases between. CDR3 bases: TGCGCCAGCAGCCAAGGGATAGCTCAGGAGACCCAGTACTTC. The encoded protein is CASSQGIAQETQYF.

J is TRBJ2-7 and V is TRBV2; tentatively, D is TRBD1 or TRBD2 (5 bases each). Germline lookup yields CDR1 SNHLY and CDR2 FYNNEI. The CDR3 has 15 amino acids. The V gene lost 1 base and the J gene lost 2 bases, with 12 bases spanning the gap. The CDR3 sequence is CASSEGRTLAYEQYF. Written as DNA, the CDR3 is TGTGCCAGCAGTGAAGGGCGGACACTAGCCTACGAGCAGTACTTC. Looking up the rest from reference TRBV2 and TRBJ2-7 gives the full variable domain: EPEVTQTPSHQVTQMGQEVILRCVPISNHLYFYWYRQILGQKVEFLVSFYNNEISEKSEIFDDQFSVERPDGSNFTLKIRSTKLEDSAMYFCASSEGRTLAYEQYFGPGTRLTVT.

V and J are TRBV16 and TRBJ2-7; TRBD2 matches at 8 bases. This CDR3 is 15 amino acids long. The germline CDR1 and CDR2 sequences are KGHSY and FQNENV. J was trimmed by 5 bases and V by 2 bases; bases with no gene match: 8. In DNA, the CDR3 is TGTGCCAGCAGCCAACGGGGGGGAACGGGAAACGAGCAGTACTTC. Translated, it gives CASSQRGGTGNEQYF.

This clone was recorded only once. The rearrangement uses TRBV19 and TRBJ2-3; the match to TRBD2 covers 14 bases. V shed 8 bases, J shed 1 base, and the junction held 8 bases outside the gene matches. Germline loops: CDR1 LNHDA, CDR2 SQIVND (reference sequence). The CDR3 is made up of 17 amino acids. The CDR3 coding sequence is TGTGCCAGTTCCGGGACTAGCGGGAGATGGGGCACAGATACGCAGTATTTT. Protein sequence: CASSGTSGRWGTDTQYF.

This chain connects TRBV5-5 to TRBJ1-5; D not certain. V lost 2 bases, J lost 1 base, and 4 bases lay in between. CDR1 SGHKS and CDR2 YYEKEE come from the germline V gene (reference sequence). The CDR3 has 13 residues. DNA for the CDR3: TGTGCCAGCAGCTTTTTAAGCAATCAGCCCCAGCATTTT. Translating it yields CASSFLSNQPQHF.

The J gene is TRBJ2-5, the V gene TRBV7-2; the D gene is possibly TRBD2 (5 bases). This CDR3 contains 15 residues. V lost 5 bases, J lost 5 bases, and 18 bases lay in between. Germline lookup yields CDR1 SGHTA and CDR2 FQGNSA. The CDR3: CASSRNYPSGETQYF. CDR3 sequence (DNA): TGTGCCAGCAGCCGGAATTACCCTTCGGGGGAGACCCAGTACTTC.

The chain has TRBV27 and TRBJ2-7; tentatively, D is TRBD2 (5 bases). From germline, CDR1 is MNHEY and CDR2 SMNVEV (reference sequence). Trimming left V 4 bases short and J 4 bases short, with 14 bases between. The CDR3 totals 14 residues. The DNA of the CDR3 is TGTGCCAGCAGTTCCGTCGGGATCACTTACGAGCAGTACTTC. Translating it yields CASSSVGITYEQYF.

The rearrangement joins TRBV4-1 to TRBJ2-7, with 7 bases lining up with TRBD1. CDR3 length: 14 residues. V lost 4 bases and J lost 2; bases outside the gene matches: 5. Germline V lookup: CDR1 MGHRA, CDR2 YSYEKL. Here the CDR3 reads CASSRSGQTYEQYF. The CDR3 DNA reads TGCGCCAGCAGCCGCTCGGGACAGACCTACGAGCAGTACTTC.

V gene TRBV2 combines with J gene TRBJ2-2; D might be TRBD1 (6 bases). Germline CDR1 reads SNHLY; CDR2 reads FYNNEI. The CDR3 has 16 residues. The V end lost 6 bases, the J end lost 8 bases, and 22 bases lay between the germline ends. CDR3 residues: CASRKRGETGFGELFF. The CDR3 DNA follows: TGTGCCAGCAGAAAAAGAGGGGAAACAGGGTTTGGGGAGCTGTTTTTT.

This clone has a single count. The chain carries TRBV11-2 and TRBJ2-1; D possibly corresponds to TRBD1 (7 bases). Trimming removed 1 base at V and 4 bases at J, with 17 bases between. Germline V CDR1 and CDR2: SGHAT, FQNNGV. This CDR3 is built from 17 residues. The CDR3: CASSLASRGAPYNEQFF. CDR3 in DNA: TGTGCCAGCAGCTTAGCCTCCAGGGGGGCGCCGTACAATGAGCAGTTCTTC. The complete variable domain, with remaining parts taken from reference TRBV11-2 and TRBJ2-1, reads EAGVAQSPRYKIIEKRQSVAFWCNPISGHATLYWYQQILGQGPKLLIQFQNNGVVDDSQLPKDRFSAERLKGVDSTLKIQPAKLEDSAVYLCASSLASRGAPYNEQFFGPGTRLTVL.

The chain has TRBV7-8 and TRBJ2-2; D might be TRBD1 (5 bases). The CDR3 extends over 17 amino acids. V gave up 5 bases and J gave up 1 base, with 17 bases separating them. Germline V gives CDR1 SGHVS, CDR2 FQNEAQ. CDR3 loop: CASSLPTTAQNTGELFF. In nucleotides, the CDR3 is TGTGCCAGCAGCCTGCCAACGACAGCTCAGAACACCGGGGAGCTGTTTTTT.

Points on this clone: The junction and the germline gene differ at one end; a read error may be behind it. The V and J genes are TRBV27 and TRBJ2-3; TRBD2 agrees at 9 bases. CDR3 size: 14 residues. Germline-derived CDR1 and CDR2 are MNHEY and SMNVEV (reference sequence). The CDR3 region is CASSFSGSLDTQFF. For the CDR3, the DNA is TGTGCCAGCAGTTTTAGCGGGAGTCTCGATACGCAGTTTTTT.

The V gene is TRBV21-1, the J gene TRBJ1-5; the table's D gene call, TRBD1, was not cross checked with the DNA. TRBV21-1 is noted as a pseudogene. This CDR3 has 14 amino acids. CDR3 sequence reads: CASSPEGANQPQHF. Here the CDR3 DNA reads TGTGCCAGCAGCCCAGAGGGGGCGAATCAGCCCCAGCATTTT.

The chain recombines TRBV7-2 with TRBJ1-5, with D possibly TRBD1 on 5 matching bases. Germline CDR1 is SGHTA and CDR2 is FQGNSA. The CDR3 consists of 13 residues. V dropped 5 bases and J dropped 5 bases, with 10 bases sitting between them. The CDR3 DNA is TGTGCCAGCAGCCCCCGGGGGGATCAGCCCCAGCATTTT. It codes for CASSPRGDQPQHF.

The chain links TRBV6-6 to TRBJ1-5; TRBD1 might be the D (5 bases). The CDR3 runs 14 residues. Looked up from germline, CDR1 is MNHNY and CDR2 is SVGAGI (reference sequence). Trimming shortened V by 5 bases and J by 4 bases, and 12 bases separated the two germline ends. As DNA, the CDR3 is TGTGCCAGCAGTCGCCGGGACGGAAATCAGCCCCAGCATTTT. This encodes CASSRRDGNQPQHF.

The chain has TRBV14 and TRBJ1-4, with a possible D match to TRBD1 (5 bases). Germline CDR1 is SGHDN and CDR2 is FVKESK. Trimming took 0 bases from V and 11 from J, leaving 16 bases between them. The CDR3 extends over 15 amino acids. Here the CDR3 reads CASSQDPPGPRKLFF. The CDR3 DNA sequence: TGTGCCAGCAGCCAAGATCCCCCAGGGCCCCGGAAACTGTTTTTT.

The rearrangement uses TRBV19 and TRBJ2-1; D remains unclear. This CDR3 has 17 residues. Trimming took 3 bases from V and 4 from J, leaving 19 bases between them. CDR1 and CDR2 (germline): LNHDA, SQIVND (reference sequence). The CDR3 sequence is CASSIQLMARSYNEQFF. CDR3 sequence (DNA): TGTGCCAGTAGTATCCAACTTATGGCCCGGTCATACAATGAGCAGTTCTTC. Variable domain in full (rest from reference TRBV19 and TRBJ2-1): DGGITQSPKYLFRKEGQNVTLSCEQNLNHDAMYWYRQDPGQGLRLIYYSQIVNDFQKGDIAEGYSVSREKKESFPLTVTSAQKNPTAFYLCASSIQLMARSYNEQFFGPGTRLTVL.

The V call is TRBV4-2, the J call TRBJ1-1; no reliable D call. CDR1 LGHNA and CDR2 YNFKEQ come from the germline V gene. Between the trimmed V and J ends, which lost 1 base and 1 base, there was a span of 4 bases. The CDR3 is 13 residues long. This CDR3 is CASSQVRNTEAFF. DNA of the CDR3: TGTGCCAGCAGCCAAGTGAGGAACACTGAAGCTTTCTTT.

The chain carries TRBV7-3 and TRBJ1-1; TRBD1 matches at 7 bases. The V segment lost 5 bases and the J segment 3 bases; nucleotides outside the gene matches: 9. There are 15 residues in the CDR3. Germline V gene lookup returns CDR1 SGHTA and CDR2 FQGTGA. CDR3 nucleotides: TGTGCCAGCAGCCGTGGAGGGGGCGACGACACTGAAGCTTTCTTT. It yields the protein CASSRGGGDDTEAFF.